At least ten counts were recorded for the clone carrying this T cell receptor (beta chain). The antigen is unknown. Patients were excluded because of uncontrolled infection, other autoimmune disease, pregnancy or lactation. CDR3 length: 16 amino acids. In germline, CDR1 is ENHRY, CDR2 SYGVKD. V was pared by 10 bases and J by 0 bases, with 14 bases of the junction left unmatched. This sample stems from a study of T cells in Graves' hyperthyroidism and ophthalmopathy. Study results and caveats: Appearing also in blood were most of the thyroid clonotypes expanded above 0.001. Ophthalmopathy got predicted by the model a median about 6.5 months before its onset.

Amplification yielded TCR beta CDR3 regions, with RNA transcripts as the source. First-round RT-PCR of the TCR CDR3 relied on the HTBI primer set. TCRdb fed the multiplex PCR reads into MiXCR, producing one record per CDR3 protein. The sample includes 540,000 or so distinct CDR3 sequences, 40% to 55% of them seen just once. V is TRBV10-3 and J is TRBJ2-7; 8 nucleotides agree with TRBD2. The TCR was taken from an adult woman with Graves' disease, either hyperthyroidism or ophthalmopathy (not recorded which). Sequenced sample: peripheral blood or thyroid tissue (not recorded which). CDR3 bases: TGTGCCACGCGAACCCATGGCGGGAGGAGCTCCTACGAGCAGTACTTC. Translated, it gives CATRTHGGRSSYEQYF.